This TCR beta chain was sequenced in a study of cytomegalovirus exposure and HLA in healthy donors. 13 Jbeta primers and 60 Vbeta primers were used for the PCR. This table comes from immunoSEQ multiplex PCR, and its TCRdb copy is limited to in-frame clones, with some not included. The sample has approximately 120,000 clones, about 80% seen once. With respect to this clone: Antigen: not known.

General study points: A later analysis appeared to link common viral pathogens to several of the most significant clusters. Later analysis suggested most CMV-associated TCR beta chains were HLA-restricted.

V lost 2 bases and J 0 bases, leaving 14 bases between the germline ends. The length of the CDR3 is 16 residues. Germline V gives CDR1 SGHDT, CDR2 YYEEEE. The chain joins TRBV5-6 to TRBJ1-1; no definite D call. This clonotype originated in a woman aged 45 to 65 in good health and CMV-seropositive. The specimen was PBMCs. CDR3 sequence: CASSFGVEGMNTEAFF. The DNA of the CDR3 is TGTGCCAGCAGCTTTGGGGTGGAGGGCATGAACACTGAAGCTTTCTTT.